The source of this T cell receptor (beta chain) is a study of CD8 T cells in Susac syndrome. This clonotype was found a few times. The CDR3 runs to 16 residues. CDR1 and CDR2 (germline): MNHNS, SASEGT. Trimming pared 2 bases from V and 0 bases from J, leaving 14 bases between. When the RNA was reverse transcribed, random hexamers were used with an input of roughly 0.45 to 1 ug. TCR beta CDR3 was amplified by immunoSEQ covering 54 Vbeta and 13 Jbeta. TCRdb used MiXCR to reprocess the immunoSEQ multiplex PCR reads, holding one entry per CDR3 protein. The sample lists 69,000 or so distinct CDR3 sequences, around 96% occurring once.

Sequences were obtained from CD8+ T cells from PBMCs. The receptor was derived from a human donor with multiple sclerosis. The chain couples TRBV6-1 to TRBJ2-7; D is undetermined. The CDR3 sequence: CASSEFRTANSYEQYF. The CDR3 nucleotides are TGTGCCAGCAGTGAATTTCGTACAGCTAACTCCTACGAGCAGTACTTC.